This T cell receptor beta chain was recovered during a study of T cells after yellow fever vaccination. TCRdb ran MiXCR on the 5' RACE reads and lists one entry per CDR3 protein. The profile shows some 250,000 distinct CDR3 sequences, approximately 3.8% of them singletons. This material consisted of PBMCs, taken 15 days after the yellow fever booster vaccination. The receptor's source is a man younger than 30 who received the YFV17D yellow fever vaccine.

The CDR3 sequence is CASSIGGRSYNSPLHF. The CDR3 DNA is TGTGCCAGTAGTATTGGTGGCCGGAGCTATAATTCACCCCTCCACTTT. This sequence joins TRBV19 and TRBJ1-6; D remains ambiguous. From germline, CDR1 is LNHDA and CDR2 SQIVND (reference sequence). Trimming took 3 bases from V and 3 from J, leaving 12 bases between them. CDR3 size: 16 residues.